These 9 T cell receptor beta chains share one sample of origin, sequenced in a study of T-cell memory formation after mild COVID-19. TCRdb fed the 5' RACE reads into MiXCR, producing one record per CDR3 protein. The sample gives hundreds of thousands of distinct CDR3 sequences, about a fifth of which show up once; roughly 8.3% is in the top ten. Sequenced input: PBMCs or a T cell subset sorted from them (not recorded which). The receptors stem from an adult woman who had mild COVID-19 (a few samples of this study predate the infection). Cell type and time point are not known.

The chain recombines TRBV3-1 with TRBJ2-2; maybe TRBD1 (5 bases). Trimming removed 1 base from V and 8 bases from J, with 14 bases in between. The CDR3 covers 15 residues. From germline, CDR1 is LGHDT and CDR2 YNNKEL (reference sequence). The CDR3 here is CASSQARQRTGELFF. As DNA, the CDR3 is TGTGCCAGCAGCCAAGCCCGACAGAGAACGGGGGAGCTGTTTTTT.

This clonotype has more than one count but fewer than ten. The chain combines TRBV9 with TRBJ2-2; D not certain. Germline values: CDR1 SGDLS, CDR2 YYNGEE. There are 15 residues in the CDR3. V lost 1 base to trimming and J lost 0 bases, with 7 bases between them. The CDR3 sequence: CASSVQNANTGELFF. Written as DNA, the CDR3 is TGTGCCAGCAGCGTACAGAACGCGAACACCGGGGAGCTGTTTTTT.

This clonotype was seen a handful of times. CDR3 nucleotide sequence: TGTGCCAGCAGCATGGGACAGACTAACTATGGCTACACCTTC. This codes for CASSMGQTNYGYTF. The gene calls are TRBV7-8 and TRBJ1-2, with 7 bases fitting TRBD1. Germline V gene data show CDR1 as SGHVS and CDR2 as FQNEAQ. CDR3 length: 14 amino acids. J was trimmed by 0 bases and V by 5 bases; bases with no gene match: 3.

The rearrangement links TRBV7-9 to TRBJ2-7; D may be TRBD1 (6 bases). There are 14 residues in the CDR3. V lost 1 base to trimming and J lost 6 bases, with 13 bases between them. CDR1 and CDR2 (germline): SEHNR, FQNEAQ (reference sequence). In nucleotides, the CDR3 is TGTGCCAGCAGCTTAGTAGGGTTGGGGGCCGAGCAGTACTTC. Protein product: CASSLVGLGAEQYF.

This clonotype was counted only a few times. V gene TRBV25-1 combines with J gene TRBJ2-7; the D gene could be TRBD1 or TRBD2 (5 bases each). This CDR3 is built from 11 residues. The V gene's germline CDR1 is MGHDK and CDR2 SYGVNS. V shed 1 base and J shed 7 bases, with 5 bases lying between them. The DNA of the CDR3 is TGTGCCAGCAGTGAATGGGGGGAGCAGTACTTC. It encodes CASSEWGEQYF.

This clonotype has ten or more counts. The chain uses TRBV7-6 and TRBJ2-1; 7 nucleotides align to TRBD2. Trimming cost V 4 bases and J 7 bases; bases outside gene matches: 4. The CDR3 loop spans 13 amino acids. Germline-derived CDR1 and CDR2 are SGHVS and FNYEAQ. The CDR3, as DNA: TGTGCCAGCAGCTCCCTCGGGGGGAATGAGCAGTTCTTC. Protein product: CASSSLGGNEQFF.

The chain combines TRBV20-1 with TRBJ2-3; the D is unclear. This CDR3 has 15 amino acids. Per germline, CDR1 DFQATT and CDR2 SNEGSKA (reference sequence). Trimming took off 0 bases at V and 0 bases at J, with 10 bases between the two ends. DNA for the CDR3: TGCAGTGCTAGAGATCGGTCAGAGAGCACAGATACGCAGTATTTT. Amino acid sequence: CSARDRSESTDTQYF.

This clonotype was counted a few times. A much bigger clone sits one base away, suggesting this may be a read error. This chain connects TRBV4-2 to TRBJ2-5, with D perhaps being TRBD1 or TRBD2 (6 bases each). Germline V gene data show CDR1 as LGHNA and CDR2 as YNFKEQ. Trimming removed 3 bases from V and 1 base from J, with 15 bases in between. This CDR3 has 16 amino acids. CDR3 DNA sequence: TGTGCCAGCAGCCACGGGGGCGGGCGGGTCCAAGAGACCCAGTACTTC. This gives the protein CASSHGGGRVQETQYF.

The chain joins TRBV7-8 to TRBJ2-7; TRBD2 is a possible D gene (6 bases). Germline V gene data show CDR1 as SGHVS and CDR2 as FQNEAQ. Trimming left V 5 bases short and J 3 bases short, with 17 bases between. This CDR3 contains 15 residues. For the CDR3, the DNA is TGTGCCAGCAGCCCCCGGCGGGACTCCAACTACGAGCAGTACTTC. Translation gives CASSPRRDSNYEQYF.